These 15 T cell receptor beta chains share one sample of origin, sequenced in a study of cytomegalovirus exposure and HLA in healthy donors. Use of 60 Vbeta and 13 Jbeta primers characterized the PCR. TCRdb's copy holds only in-frame clones and misses some; the assay was immunoSEQ multiplex PCR. Of some 130,000 clones in the sample, 60% to 75% were seen once. The sample was PBMCs. The receptors originated from a human donor in good health.

J is TRBJ2-7 and V is TRBV5-6; D may be TRBD1 (6 bases). Germline V lookup: CDR1 SGHDT, CDR2 YYEEEE. This CDR3 region has 13 residues. The ends were cut back, 4 bases at V and 5 bases at J, with 13 bases in the middle. CDR3 amino acids: CASSPTGYHEQYF. Here the CDR3 DNA reads TGTGCCAGCAGCCCCACAGGGTACCACGAGCAGTACTTC.

The rearrangement links TRBV5-1 to TRBJ2-7, with D possibly TRBD1 on 6 matching bases. V lost 4 bases and J lost 3, with 17 bases in between. Germline CDR1 SGHRS, CDR2 YFSETQ. The CDR3 extends over 15 amino acids. The DNA of the CDR3 is TGCGCCAGCAGCCTCGGGACAACTCAGAGCTACGAGCAGTACTTC. It specifies CASSLGTTQSYEQYF.

The chain has TRBV27 and TRBJ2-2, with D perhaps TRBD2 (6 bases). CDR1 MNHEY and CDR2 SMNVEV come from the germline V gene (reference sequence). V lost 6 bases, J lost 4 bases, and 12 bases lay in between. The CDR3 contains 14 residues. CDR3 region: CASSNIAATGELFF. The CDR3 region has the DNA TGTGCCAGCAGCAATATAGCGGCCACCGGGGAGCTGTTTTTT.

The CDR3 DNA reads as TGTGCCAGCAGCTGGACAGGGGGAGAGACCCAGTACTTC. Protein: CASSWTGGETQYF. V and J are TRBV7-3 and TRBJ2-5; 10 bases match TRBD1. CDR3 length: 13 residues. Trimming cost V 4 bases and J 4 bases; bases outside gene matches: 0. Germline CDR1 SGHTA, CDR2 FQGTGA. Variable domain in full (rest from reference TRBV7-3 and TRBJ2-5): GAGVSQTPSNKVTEKGKYVELRCDPISGHTALYWYRQSLGQGPEFLIYFQGTGAADDSGLPNDRFFAVRPEGSVSTLKIQRTERGDSAVYLCASSWTGGETQYFGPGTRLLVL.

Only a few counts were recorded for this clone. This chain joins TRBV5-1 and TRBJ2-7; no clear D. The CDR3 extends over 17 amino acids. Trimming took 3 bases from V and 0 from J, leaving 19 bases between them. Germline V gene sequence: CDR1 SGHRS, CDR2 YFSETQ. The CDR3 loop reads CASSWVPVAASSYEQYF. CDR3 DNA sequence: TGCGCCAGCAGCTGGGTGCCAGTGGCGGCGAGCTCCTACGAGCAGTACTTC.

The chain is built from TRBV10-2 and TRBJ1-1, with D possibly matching TRBD1 (6 bases). With 2 bases removed from V and 12 bases from J, the gap between germline ends came to 16 bases. The CDR3 spans 13 residues. The germline CDR1 and CDR2 sequences are WSHSY and SAAADI. CDR3 sequence: CASSEGGGAVSFF. The CDR3 DNA reads as TGCGCCAGCAGTGAGGGAGGGGGGGCGGTATCTTTCTTT.

The genes are TRBV27 and TRBJ1-1, with 8 bases that match TRBD1. Unmatched junction bases numbered 9, after V lost 4 bases and J lost 5 bases. Per the germline V gene, CDR1 is MNHEY and CDR2 is SMNVEV (reference sequence). CDR3 size: 15 residues. In DNA, the CDR3 is TGTGCCAGCAGTTGGAGACCAGGGGGCTGGACTGAAGCTTTCTTT. It yields the protein CASSWRPGGWTEAFF.

The chain has TRBV2 and TRBJ2-1; weak D call: TRBD2 (5 bases). CDR1 and CDR2 from the germline V gene are SNHLY and FYNNEI. There are 12 residues in the CDR3. Trimming pared 5 bases from V and 9 bases from J, leaving 11 bases between. CDR3 sequence (DNA): TGTGCCAGCAGTTTAACTACTAGTGAGCAGTTCTTC. Its protein product is CASSLTTSEQFF.

Turning to this clone: This same CDR3 is encoded by further DNA sequences in the sample. This chain uses TRBV18 with TRBJ2-1; 7 bases are shared with TRBD1. The V gene's germline CDR1 is KGHSH and CDR2 LQKENI. The junction had 1 base not matched to a gene; V was cut back by 3 bases and J by 5 bases. The CDR3 totals 13 residues. The CDR3 region is CASSPGTDNEQFF. The CDR3 DNA sequence: TGTGCCAGCTCACCGGGGACAGACAATGAGCAGTTCTTC.

This clone was seen a few times. This chain uses TRBV15 with TRBJ2-1; D gene ambiguous. The CDR3 runs to 14 residues. Germline loops: CDR1 LNHNV, CDR2 YYDKDF (reference sequence). The V gene lost 1 base and the J gene lost 15 bases, with 19 bases spanning the gap. CDR3 nucleotide sequence: TGTGCCACCAGCAGAGCCTTGGCGGCCAAGAGGCCGTTCTTC. This sequence encodes CATSRALAAKRPFF.

This clone was observed a handful of times. This chain uses TRBV27 with TRBJ2-7, with a weak D call TRBD2 (6 bases). Trimming shortened V by 0 bases and J by 5 bases, and 14 bases separated the two germline ends. This CDR3 contains 15 residues. CDR1 and CDR2 (germline): MNHEY, SMNVEV (reference sequence). CDR3 amino acids: CASSLSPGRGDEQYF. The CDR3 DNA sequence: TGTGCCAGCAGTTTATCCCCGGGGCGGGGAGACGAGCAGTACTTC.

This chain links TRBV10-3 with TRBJ1-5; the match to TRBD1 covers 7 bases. The V segment lost 7 bases and the J segment 4 bases; nucleotides outside the gene matches: 4. Looked up from germline, CDR1 is ENHRY and CDR2 is SYGVKD. This CDR3 spans 13 amino acids. In DNA form, the CDR3 reads TGTGCCATCACAGACAGGGTGAATCAGCCCCAGCATTTT. Translation: CAITDRVNQPQHF.

V and J are TRBV28 and TRBJ2-3; 9 positions match TRBD2. With 5 bases clipped from V and 6 bases from J, the junction kept 15 bases outside the gene matches. Germline-derived CDR1 and CDR2 are MDHEN and SYDVKM. The CDR3 extends over 17 amino acids. The CDR3 loop is CASSPTSVREGLDTQYF. The CDR3 nucleotides read TGTGCCAGCAGTCCAACGTCTGTGCGGGAGGGCCTGGATACGCAGTATTTT.

The chain carries TRBV11-3 and TRBJ1-1; TRBD1 is a possible D gene (6 bases). The germline gives CDR1 SGHNT, CDR2 YENEEA. The V end lost 5 bases, the J end lost 14 bases, and 21 bases lay between the germline ends. This CDR3 is built from 13 residues. The CDR3 DNA reads as TGTGCCAGCAGCCCGTCGGGTGGCAGGGGAGCGTTCTTT. Protein: CASSPSGGRGAFF.

V gene TRBV5-4 combines with J gene TRBJ2-1; D perhaps matches TRBD1 (5 bases). Trimming stripped 4 bases from V and 9 bases from J, with 11 bases between. This CDR3 has 12 amino acids. Germline CDR1 is SGHNT and CDR2 is YYREEE (reference sequence). In DNA, the CDR3 is TGTGCCAGCAGCCCGCAGGGTAGTGAGCAGTTCTTC. It specifies CASSPQGSEQFF.